The 6 T cell receptor beta chains below all came from one sample that was sequenced in a study of shared clonotypes between healthy human individuals. Naive-designated CD8 cells lacked CD45RO, were positively enriched for CCR7, and omitted terminally differentiated effector memory CD45RA+ cells. TCRdb's copy holds only in-frame clones and misses some; the assay was immunoSEQ multiplex PCR. Of about 2 million clones in the sample, over 85% were seen once. Sample: naive CD8+ T cells sorted from blood. These receptor sequences come from a man in his late teens or twenties in good health.

J is TRBJ1-6 and V is TRBV5-8, with unresolved D. This CDR3 has 15 residues. The V gene lost 0 bases and the J gene lost 13 bases, with 17 bases spanning the gap. Germline values: CDR1 SGHTS, CDR2 YDEGEE. The CDR3 sequence: CASSLGRQVLFPLHF. The CDR3 nucleotides are TGTGCCAGCAGCTTGGGTCGGCAGGTCCTATTTCCCCTCCACTTT. The full variable domain, completed using reference TRBV5-8 and TRBJ1-6, is EAGVTQSPTHLIKTRGQQATLRCSPISGHTSVYWYQQALGLGLQFLLWYDEGEERNRGNFPPRFSGRQFPNYSSELNVNALELEDSALYLCASSLGRQVLFPLHFGNGTRLTVT.

The chain recombines TRBV9 with TRBJ1-2; D is undetermined. Germline values: CDR1 SGDLS, CDR2 YYNGEE. V gave up 4 bases and J gave up 4 bases, with 11 bases separating them. This CDR3 region has 13 residues. The CDR3 protein is CASSPLAGYGYTF. In DNA, the CDR3 is TGTGCCAGCAGCCCCCTCGCGGGCTATGGCTACACCTTC.

The chain carries TRBV9 and TRBJ1-4; a possible D gene is TRBD1 (5 bases). Trimming removed 3 bases from V and 7 bases from J, with 19 bases in between. Germline lookup yields CDR1 SGDLS and CDR2 YYNGEE. The CDR3 covers 16 residues. DNA for the CDR3: TGTGCCAGCAGCGCCCCCCTCGGCAGAGGGGCTGAAAAACTGTTTTTT. This codes for CASSAPLGRGAEKLFF.

The V and J genes are TRBV19 and TRBJ2-1; TRBD2 matches at 10 bases. Germline-derived CDR1 and CDR2 are LNHDA and SQIVND (reference sequence). Trimming cost V 1 base and J 0 bases; bases outside gene matches: 3. The CDR3 contains 17 residues. CDR3 nucleotide sequence: TGTGCCAGTAGTATAGGGGGACTAGCGAGCTCCTACAATGAGCAGTTCTTC. Protein: CASSIGGLASSYNEQFF.

The rearrangement joins TRBV6-6 to TRBJ2-7; no definite D call. Trimming left V 0 bases short and J 9 bases short, with 6 bases between. The length of the CDR3 is 11 residues. Germline CDR1 MNHNY, CDR2 SVGAGI (reference sequence). This chain's CDR3 is CASSYSDGQYF. The CDR3 coding sequence is TGTGCCAGCAGTTACTCGGACGGGCAGTACTTC.

This clone was detected only once. In nucleotides, the CDR3 is TGTGCCAGCGGCTCTGGGGCCAACGTCCTGACTTTC. Protein: CASGSGANVLTF. The V and J genes are TRBV28 and TRBJ2-6; D is undetermined. CDR1 MDHEN and CDR2 SYDVKM come from the germline V gene. Trimming left V 8 bases short and J 0 bases short, with 2 bases between. The CDR3 runs 12 residues. Full variable domain (outside the CDR3, taken from reference TRBV28 and TRBJ2-6): DVKVTQSSRYLVKRTGEKVFLECVQDMDHENMFWYRQDPGLGLRLIYFSYDVKMKEKGDIPEGYSVSREKKERFSLILESASTNQTSMYLCASGSGANVLTFGAGSRLTVL.